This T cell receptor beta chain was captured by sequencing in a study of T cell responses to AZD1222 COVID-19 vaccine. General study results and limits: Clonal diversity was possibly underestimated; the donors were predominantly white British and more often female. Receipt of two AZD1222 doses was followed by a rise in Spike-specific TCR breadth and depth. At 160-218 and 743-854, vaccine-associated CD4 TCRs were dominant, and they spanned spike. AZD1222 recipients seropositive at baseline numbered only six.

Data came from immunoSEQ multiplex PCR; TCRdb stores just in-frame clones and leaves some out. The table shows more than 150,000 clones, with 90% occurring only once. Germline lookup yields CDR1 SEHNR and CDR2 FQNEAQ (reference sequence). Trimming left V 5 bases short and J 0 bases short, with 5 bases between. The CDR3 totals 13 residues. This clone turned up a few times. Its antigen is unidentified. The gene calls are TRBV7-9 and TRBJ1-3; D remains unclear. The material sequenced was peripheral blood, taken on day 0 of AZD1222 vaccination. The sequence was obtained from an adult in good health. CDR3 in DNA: TGTGCCAGCAGCGTGAGCTCTGGAAACACCATATATTTT. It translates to CASSVSSGNTIYF.